A single sample is the source of the 18 T cell receptor beta chains below, sequenced in a study of shared clonotypes between healthy human individuals. Using immunoSEQ multiplex PCR, the repertoire was profiled, and TCRdb retains in-frame clones only, with some absent. The data contain around 940,000 clones, 60% to 85% of them seen just once; the ten biggest clones take up around 1.4%. Sequencing was performed on memory CD4+ T cells sorted from blood. Described subset: CD45RA-negative fraction. The receptor source for this set is a man between 18 and 35 years old in good health.

The chain links TRBV13 to TRBJ2-6; D gene ambiguous. Germline V gene sequence: CDR1 PRHDT, CDR2 FYEKMQ (reference sequence). CDR3 length: 15 residues. Deletions cut 6 bases from V and 1 base from J, with 10 bases between. DNA for the CDR3: TGTGCCAGCAGTGATGAGCAATCTGGGGCCAACGTCCTGACTTTC. Its translation: CASSDEQSGANVLTF.

The genes are TRBV30 and TRBJ1-3; the D is unclear. CDR1 and CDR2 from the germline V gene are GTSNPN and SVGIG (reference sequence). This CDR3 region has 13 residues. V was trimmed by 1 base and J by 4 bases, leaving 8 bases between them. CDR3: CAWSEAGGNTIYF. The CDR3 region has the DNA TGTGCCTGGAGTGAGGCAGGAGGAAACACCATATATTTT.

The chain couples TRBV28 to TRBJ2-7; D unresolved. The germline V gene encodes CDR1 MDHEN and CDR2 SYDVKM. Trimming removed 3 bases from V and 2 bases from J, with 8 bases in between. The CDR3 length is 13 residues. The CDR3 region has the DNA TGTGCCAGCAGTTTGGCAGGTCCCTACGAGCAGTACTTC. Residues: CASSLAGPYEQYF.

A few counts support this clone. This sequence joins TRBV28 and TRBJ1-1, with 7 positions matching TRBD1. Trimming removed 6 bases from V and 4 bases from J; junction bases left unmatched: 8. CDR3 length: 14 residues. The germline gives CDR1 MDHEN, CDR2 SYDVKM. The CDR3 coding sequence is TGTGCCAGCAGCGAGGGGGCCAGGGGCACTGAAGCTTTCTTT. It encodes CASSEGARGTEAFF.

The chain has TRBV5-1 and TRBJ2-1; TRBD2 aligns across 12 bases. The V gene's germline CDR1 is SGHRS and CDR2 YFSETQ. This CDR3 contains 18 residues. Unmatched junction bases numbered 15, after V lost 4 bases and J lost 7 bases. In DNA, the CDR3 is TGCGCCAGCAGCCTCCGCCTAGCGGGAGGGCCGGGGGTGAATGAGCAGTTCTTC. This sequence encodes CASSLRLAGGPGVNEQFF.

This clone was counted between two and nine times. The J gene is TRBJ2-2, the V gene TRBV11-2; D tentatively reads TRBD1 or TRBD2 (6 bases each). Germline CDR1 SGHAT, CDR2 FQNNGV. Trimming pared 6 bases from V and 1 base from J, leaving 12 bases between. The CDR3 loop spans 15 amino acids. CDR3 DNA: TGTGCCAGCAGTAGGGGGGACGGGAACACCGGGGAGCTGTTTTTT. Residues: CASSRGDGNTGELFF.

This clone was counted once. This chain joins TRBV6-5 and TRBJ1-6; 7 bases map to TRBD1. Germline V gene lookup returns CDR1 MNHEY and CDR2 SVGAGI. V gave up 5 bases and J gave up 9 bases; unmatched junction bases: 7. CDR3 length: 14 amino acids. CDR3 residues: CASSLNRGGSPLHF. The CDR3 coding sequence is TGTGCCAGCAGTCTTAACAGGGGCGGTTCACCCCTCCACTTT.

This clone occurred a few times. CDR3 residues: CASTSGPGQYSPLHF. The DNA of the CDR3 is TGTGCCAGTACAAGCGGCCCTGGCCAGTATTCACCCCTCCACTTT. V and J are TRBV19 and TRBJ1-6; no clear D. The germline V gene encodes CDR1 LNHDA and CDR2 SQIVND (reference sequence). With 7 bases removed from V and 8 bases from J, the gap between germline ends came to 18 bases. The CDR3 extends over 15 amino acids.

This sequence joins TRBV4-3 and TRBJ2-2; TRBD2 aligns across 8 bases. Per the germline V gene, CDR1 is LGHNA and CDR2 is YSLEER. This CDR3 has 19 amino acids. With V trimmed by 0 bases and J by 0 bases, 9 bases remained unmatched. The CDR3 DNA follows: TGCGCCAGCAGCCAAGATCCCCTAGCGGGTGCCGCGAACACCGGGGAGCTGTTTTTT. Translating it yields CASSQDPLAGAANTGELFF.

The J gene is TRBJ2-5, the V gene TRBV28, with D unclear. Germline V lookup: CDR1 MDHEN, CDR2 SYDVKM. V lost 6 bases to trimming and J lost 5 bases, with 13 bases between them. There are 13 residues in the CDR3. CDR3 DNA sequence: TGTGCCAGCAGCCGACCGGGTATGGAGACCCAGTACTTC. Translation gives CASSRPGMETQYF.

This sequence joins TRBV29-1 and TRBJ2-3; 8 nucleotides align to TRBD1. The CDR3 contains 15 residues. Germline loops: CDR1 SQVTM, CDR2 ANQGSEA. V was clipped by 5 bases and J by 1 base; unmatched bases: 8. The CDR3 protein is CSVLEGQGRTDTQYF. The CDR3 coding sequence is TGCAGCGTTCTGGAAGGACAGGGTCGCACAGATACGCAGTATTTT.

The CDR3 protein is CASSFRGAGGYTF. CDR3 coding DNA: TGCGCCAGCAGCTTTAGAGGGGCGGGTGGCTACACCTTC. The chain links TRBV5-1 to TRBJ1-2; D perhaps matches TRBD1 (5 bases). The CDR3 spans 13 residues. Germline V gene lookup returns CDR1 SGHRS and CDR2 YFSETQ. The V end was cut by 2 bases, the J end by 7 bases, with 12 bases between.

This sequence joins TRBV11-1 and TRBJ2-2, with 9 bases identical to TRBD1. The trim removed 6 bases at V and 5 bases at J, leaving 7 bases unmatched. The length of the CDR3 is 15 residues. Germline lookup yields CDR1 SGHAT and CDR2 FQDESV (reference sequence). Written as DNA, the CDR3 is TGTGCCAGCAGGCCAACAGGGGGCGTAACCGGGGAGCTGTTTTTT. Translation gives CASRPTGGVTGELFF.

The genes are TRBV15 and TRBJ1-1; weak D call: TRBD1 (6 bases). This CDR3 comprises 13 residues. CDR1 and CDR2 (germline): LNHNV, YYDKDF (reference sequence). Trimming shortened V by 2 bases and J by 4 bases, and 8 bases separated the two germline ends. The CDR3 loop is CATSRQGPTEAFF. The CDR3 DNA follows: TGTGCCACCAGCAGACAGGGGCCCACTGAAGCTTTCTTT.

The chain employs TRBV18 and TRBJ2-1, with 9 bases lining up with TRBD2. Germline V gives CDR1 KGHSH, CDR2 LQKENI. J lost 0 bases, V lost 8 bases, and 2 bases had no gene match. The CDR3 has 14 amino acids. CDR3: CASNSGSSYNEQFF. The CDR3 nucleotides are TGTGCCAGCAATAGCGGGAGCTCCTACAATGAGCAGTTCTTC.

This chain connects TRBV29-1 to TRBJ2-5; 9 positions match TRBD1. The J call may be incorrect, as the DNA end agrees better with TRBJ2-7. Germline CDR1 and CDR2: SQVTM and ANQGSEA. The CDR3 is made up of 12 amino acids. The CDR3 DNA follows: TGCAGCGTCGGACAGGGGACCTACGAGCAGTACTTC. This sequence encodes CSVGQGTYEQYF.

The rearrangement links TRBV6-1 to TRBJ2-7; D possibly corresponds to TRBD2 (5 bases). CDR1 and CDR2 (germline): MNHNS, SASEGT. CDR3 length: 15 amino acids. Trimming shortened V by 6 bases and J by 3 bases, and 18 bases separated the two germline ends. In DNA, the CDR3 is TGTGCCAGCAGCATGGCCGGGTCCGGGGTCTACGAGCAGTACTTC. Its translation is CASSMAGSGVYEQYF.

This clone appeared a few times. The V and J genes are TRBV29-1 and TRBJ2-1; TRBD1 agrees at 7 bases. V shed 8 bases, J shed 10 bases, and the junction held 8 bases outside the gene matches. This CDR3 comprises 11 residues. The germline CDR1 and CDR2 sequences are SQVTM and ANQGSEA. The CDR3 spells CSSRGWEEQFF. CDR3 bases: TGCAGCTCCAGGGGGTGGGAGGAGCAGTTCTTC.